This TCR beta chain was obtained from a study of molecular identifiers for immune sequencing clone quantification. The V gene's germline CDR1 is SGHRS and CDR2 YFSETQ. The J segment lost 3 bases and the V segment lost 0 bases, leaving 15 bases of the junction unmatched. There are 18 residues in the CDR3. TCRdb re-called the PCR reads through MiXCR, storing one row per CDR3 protein. The sample carries hundreds of thousands of distinct CDR3 sequences, roughly 21% recorded once. RNA fractions of 10%, 30% or 50% and roughly 19,000 to 1,000,000 sorted cells were the source of naive CD8 libraries. CD8+CD4-CCR7+CD45RA+ cells were sorted as naive CD8 T cells. This clonotype occurred many times.

Sequenced sample: naive CD8+ T cells from blood, with Jurkat cell RNA spiked in. The subset was: FACS-sorted CD8+CD4-CCR7+CD45RA+ naive T cells. The chain combines TRBV5-1 with TRBJ2-7; 7 positions agree with TRBD2. This clonotype was obtained from a human donor in good health. Some libraries in this study had Jurkat cell RNA spiked in. The CDR3 sequence: CASSLVQREAAPFYEQYF. CDR3 DNA sequence: TGCGCCAGCAGCTTGGTCCAGCGGGAAGCCGCCCCCTTCTACGAGCAGTACTTC. Complete variable domain (other parts from reference TRBV5-1 and TRBJ2-7): KAGVTQTPRYLIKTRGQQVTLSCSPISGHRSVSWYQQTPGQGLQFLFEYFSETQRNKGNFPGRFSGRQFSNSRSEMNVSTLELGDSALYLCASSLVQREAAPFYEQYFGPGTRLTVT.